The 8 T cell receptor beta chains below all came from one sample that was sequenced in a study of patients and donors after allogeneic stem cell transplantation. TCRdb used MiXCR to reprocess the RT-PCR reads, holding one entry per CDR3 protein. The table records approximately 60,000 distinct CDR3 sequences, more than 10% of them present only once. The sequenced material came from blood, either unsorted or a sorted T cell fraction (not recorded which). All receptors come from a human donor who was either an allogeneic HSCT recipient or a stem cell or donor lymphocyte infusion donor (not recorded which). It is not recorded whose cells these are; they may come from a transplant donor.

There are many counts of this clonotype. For the CDR3, the DNA is TGTGCCAGCAGCTCTCGCCACAGGGGGCATGAGCAGTTCTTC. This sequence encodes CASSSRHRGHEQFF. V usage is TRBV5-4 and J usage is TRBJ2-1; 9 bases align to TRBD1. The V gene's germline CDR1 is SGHNT and CDR2 YYREEE (reference sequence). V dropped 3 bases and J dropped 8; count of bases not matched to a gene: 6. This CDR3 contains 14 residues.

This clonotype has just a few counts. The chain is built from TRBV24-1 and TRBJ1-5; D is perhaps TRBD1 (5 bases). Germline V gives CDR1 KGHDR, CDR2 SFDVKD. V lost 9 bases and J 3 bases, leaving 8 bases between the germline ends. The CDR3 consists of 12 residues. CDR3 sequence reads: CATSDTNQPQHF. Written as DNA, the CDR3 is TGTGCCACCTCGGACACCAATCAGCCCCAGCATTTT.

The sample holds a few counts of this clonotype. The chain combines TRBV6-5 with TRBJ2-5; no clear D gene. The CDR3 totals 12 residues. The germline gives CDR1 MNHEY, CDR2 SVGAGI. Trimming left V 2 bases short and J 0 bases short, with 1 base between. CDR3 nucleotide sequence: TGTGCCAGCAGTTACAACCAAGAGACCCAGTACTTC. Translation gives CASSYNQETQYF.

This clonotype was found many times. The CDR3 region has the DNA TGTGCCAGCAGTTATTCCGGGACAGGCAACACTGAAGCTTTCTTT. This codes for CASSYSGTGNTEAFF. The chain links TRBV6-6 to TRBJ1-1, with 8 nucleotides matching TRBD1. The CDR3 has 15 amino acids. The V segment lost 3 bases and the J segment 2 bases; nucleotides outside the gene matches: 5. Per the germline V gene, CDR1 is MNHNY and CDR2 is SVGAGI (reference sequence).

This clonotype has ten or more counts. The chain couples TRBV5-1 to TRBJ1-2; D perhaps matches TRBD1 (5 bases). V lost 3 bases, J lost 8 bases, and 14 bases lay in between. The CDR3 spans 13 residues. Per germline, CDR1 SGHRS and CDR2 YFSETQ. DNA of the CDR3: TGCGCCAGCAGCTCCGAAGGGACGATAGGCTACACCTTC. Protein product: CASSSEGTIGYTF.

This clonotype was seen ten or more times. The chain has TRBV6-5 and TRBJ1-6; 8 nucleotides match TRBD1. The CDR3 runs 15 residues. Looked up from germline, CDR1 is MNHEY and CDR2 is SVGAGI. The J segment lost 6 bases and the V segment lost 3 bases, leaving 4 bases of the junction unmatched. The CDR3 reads CASSYSDRVNSPLHF. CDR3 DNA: TGTGCCAGCAGTTATTCGGACAGGGTTAATTCACCCCTCCACTTT.

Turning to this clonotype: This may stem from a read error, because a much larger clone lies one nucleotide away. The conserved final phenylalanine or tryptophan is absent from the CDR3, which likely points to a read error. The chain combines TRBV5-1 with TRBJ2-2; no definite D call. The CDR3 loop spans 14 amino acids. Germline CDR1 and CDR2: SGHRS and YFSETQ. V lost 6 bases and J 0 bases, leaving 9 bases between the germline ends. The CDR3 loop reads CASTMTPNTGELFL. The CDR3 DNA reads TGCGCCAGCACCATGACCCCGAACACCGGGGAGCTGTTTTTG.

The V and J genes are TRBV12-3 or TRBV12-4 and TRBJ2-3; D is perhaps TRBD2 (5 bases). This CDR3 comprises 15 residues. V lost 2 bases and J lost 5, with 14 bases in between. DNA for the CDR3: TGTGCCAGCAGTTTATTCATCGGGATGGGAGATACGCAGTATTTT. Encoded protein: CASSLFIGMGDTQYF.